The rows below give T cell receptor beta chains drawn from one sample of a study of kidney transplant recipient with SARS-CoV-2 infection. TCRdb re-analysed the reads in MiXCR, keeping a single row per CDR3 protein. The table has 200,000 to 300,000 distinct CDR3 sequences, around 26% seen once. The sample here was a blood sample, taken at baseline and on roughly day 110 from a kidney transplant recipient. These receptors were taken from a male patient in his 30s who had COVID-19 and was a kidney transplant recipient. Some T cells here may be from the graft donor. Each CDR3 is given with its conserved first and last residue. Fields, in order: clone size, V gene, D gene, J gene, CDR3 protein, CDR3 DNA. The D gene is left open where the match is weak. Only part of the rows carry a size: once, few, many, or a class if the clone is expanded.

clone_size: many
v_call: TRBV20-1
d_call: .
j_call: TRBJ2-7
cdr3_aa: CSATHGGRSSYEQYF
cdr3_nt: TGCAGTGCGACTCATGGGGGGAGATCCTCCTACGAGCAGTACTTC

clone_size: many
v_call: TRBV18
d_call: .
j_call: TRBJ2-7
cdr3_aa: CASSPDSSYEQYF
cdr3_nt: TGTGCCAGCTCACCGGACAGCTCCTACGAGCAGTACTTC

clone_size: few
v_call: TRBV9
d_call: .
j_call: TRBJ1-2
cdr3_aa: CASRTSYSRKAYGYTF
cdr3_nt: TGTGCCAGCCGTACCTCGTACTCAAGAAAGGCCTATGGCTACACCTTC

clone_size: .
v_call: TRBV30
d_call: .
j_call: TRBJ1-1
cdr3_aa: CAWTRGVNTEAFF
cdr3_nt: TGTGCCTGGACCCGCGGGGTGAACACTGAAGCTTTCTTT

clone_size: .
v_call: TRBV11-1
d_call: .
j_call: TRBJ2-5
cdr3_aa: CASSLALRAAEETQYF
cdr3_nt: TGTGCCAGCAGCTTAGCGCTTCGGGCAGCCGAAGAGACCCAGTACTTC

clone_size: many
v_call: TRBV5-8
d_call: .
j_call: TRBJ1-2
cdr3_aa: CASSADHPRKTYGYTF
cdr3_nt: TGTGCCAGCTCTGCTGATCATCCACGAAAGACCTATGGCTACACCTTC

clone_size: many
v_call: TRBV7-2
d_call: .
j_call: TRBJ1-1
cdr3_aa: CASSLTQLNTEAFF
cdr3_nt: TGTGCCAGCAGCTTAACACAGCTGAACACTGAAGCTTTCTTT

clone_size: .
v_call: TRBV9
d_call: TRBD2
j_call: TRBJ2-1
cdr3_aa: CASTRGSGAYEQFF
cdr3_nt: TGTGCCAGCACCAGAGGTAGCGGGGCATATGAGCAGTTCTTC

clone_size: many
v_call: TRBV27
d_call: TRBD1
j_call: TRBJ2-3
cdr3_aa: CASSPDRGARPDTQYF
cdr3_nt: TGTGCCAGCAGTCCCGACAGGGGGGCGAGGCCAGATACGCAGTATTTT

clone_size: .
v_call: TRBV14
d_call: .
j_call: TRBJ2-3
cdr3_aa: CANSLERWGASTDTQYF
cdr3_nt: TGTGCCAACAGCCTCGAACGTTGGGGGGCTAGCACAGATACGCAGTATTTT

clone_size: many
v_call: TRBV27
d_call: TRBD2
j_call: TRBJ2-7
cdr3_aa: CASSSNPTSGGTYEQYF
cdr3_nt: TGTGCCAGCAGCTCTAATCCGACTAGCGGGGGGACCTACGAGCAGTACTTC

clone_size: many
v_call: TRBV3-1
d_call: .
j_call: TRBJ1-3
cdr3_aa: CASSLGTGPAGNTIYF
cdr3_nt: TGTGCCAGCAGCCTAGGTACAGGGCCCGCAGGAAACACCATATATTTT

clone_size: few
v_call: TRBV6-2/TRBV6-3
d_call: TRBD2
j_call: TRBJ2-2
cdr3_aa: CASSYSRAGVNTGELFF
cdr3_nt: TGTGCCAGCAGTTACTCGAGGGCGGGAGTTAACACCGGGGAGCTGTTTTTT

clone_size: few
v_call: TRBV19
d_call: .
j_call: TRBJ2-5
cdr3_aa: CASSGMRETQYF
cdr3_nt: TGTGCCAGTAGCGGGATGCGAGAGACCCAGTACTTC

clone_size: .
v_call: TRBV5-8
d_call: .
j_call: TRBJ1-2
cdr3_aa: CASTRFHPRKTYGYTF
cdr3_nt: TGTGCCAGCACGCGATTTCATCCACGAAAGACCTATGGCTACACCTTC

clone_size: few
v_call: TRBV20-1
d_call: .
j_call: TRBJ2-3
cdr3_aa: CSARDLVTDTQYF
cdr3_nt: TGCAGTGCTAGAGATCTGGTCACAGATACGCAGTATTTT

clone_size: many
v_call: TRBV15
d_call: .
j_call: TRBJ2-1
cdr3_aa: CATSKTRFSEQFF
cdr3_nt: TGTGCCACCAGCAAGACTAGATTCTCTGAGCAGTTCTTC

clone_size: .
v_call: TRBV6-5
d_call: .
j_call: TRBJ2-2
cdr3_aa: CASSYSTPGELFF
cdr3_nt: TGTGCCAGCAGTTACTCGACTCCCGGGGAGCTGTTTTTT

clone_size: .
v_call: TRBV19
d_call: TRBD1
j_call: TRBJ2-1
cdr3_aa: CASSFRDRDLNEQFF
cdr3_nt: TGTGCCAGTAGTTTTCGGGACAGGGATCTAAATGAGCAGTTCTTC

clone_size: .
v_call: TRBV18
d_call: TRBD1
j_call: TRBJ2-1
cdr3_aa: CASSPLGQGQLLRNEQFF
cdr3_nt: TGTGCCAGCTCACCACTTGGACAGGGCCAACTCCTCAGAAATGAGCAGTTCTTC

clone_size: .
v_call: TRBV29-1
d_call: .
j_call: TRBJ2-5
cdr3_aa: CSVDSQWEETQYF
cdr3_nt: TGCAGCGTTGATTCGCAGTGGGAAGAGACCCAGTACTTC

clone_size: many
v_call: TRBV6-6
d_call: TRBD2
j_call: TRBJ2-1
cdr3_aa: CASLRRTSGRNEQFF
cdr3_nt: TGTGCCAGCCTTCGACGGACTAGCGGGAGGAATGAGCAGTTCTTC

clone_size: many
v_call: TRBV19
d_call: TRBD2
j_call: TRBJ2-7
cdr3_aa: CASSTWTSPYEQYF
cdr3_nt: TGTGCCAGTAGTACCTGGACTAGCCCCTACGAGCAGTACTTC

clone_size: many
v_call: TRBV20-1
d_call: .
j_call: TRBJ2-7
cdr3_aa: CGGGGYGEQYF
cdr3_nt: TGCGGAGGGGGAGGATACGGCGAGCAGTACTTC

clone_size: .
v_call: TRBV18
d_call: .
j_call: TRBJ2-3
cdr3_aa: CASSPGNTDTQYF
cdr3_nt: TGTGCCAGCTCACCAGGGAACACAGATACGCAGTATTTT

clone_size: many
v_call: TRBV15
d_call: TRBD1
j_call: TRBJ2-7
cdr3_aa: CATSREGTGVYEQYF
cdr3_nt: TGTGCCACCAGCAGAGAAGGGACAGGAGTCTACGAGCAGTACTTC

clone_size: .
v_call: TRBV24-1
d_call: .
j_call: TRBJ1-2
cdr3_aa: CATSLRYSTRKTYGYTF
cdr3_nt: TGTGCCACCAGTTTACGCTATAGTACCAGAAAGACCTATGGCTACACCTTC

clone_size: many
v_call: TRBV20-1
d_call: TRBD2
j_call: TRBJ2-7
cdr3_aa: CSASEGGIISNF
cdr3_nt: TGCAGTGCTAGTGAGGGAGGGATTATCTCGAACTTC

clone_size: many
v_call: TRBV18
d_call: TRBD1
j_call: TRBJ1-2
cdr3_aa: CASSPRDRWDGYTF
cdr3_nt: TGTGCCAGCTCACCACGGGACAGGTGGGATGGCTACACCTTC

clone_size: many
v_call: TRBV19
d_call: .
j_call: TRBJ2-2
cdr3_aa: CASSMGVGELFF
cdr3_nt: TGTGCCAGTAGTATGGGTGTGGGGGAGCTGTTTTTT

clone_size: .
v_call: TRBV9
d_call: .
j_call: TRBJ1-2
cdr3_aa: CASWKGYSRKTYGYTF
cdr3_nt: TGTGCCAGCTGGAAGGGGTACTCAAGAAAGACCTATGGCTACACCTTC

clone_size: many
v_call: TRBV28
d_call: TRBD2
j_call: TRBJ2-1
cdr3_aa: CASSLGGTYNEQFF
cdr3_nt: TGTGCCAGCAGTTTGGGGGGGACGTACAATGAGCAGTTCTTC

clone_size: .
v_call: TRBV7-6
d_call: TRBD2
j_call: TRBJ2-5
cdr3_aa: CASSQTGGQETQYF
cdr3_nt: TGTGCCAGCAGCCAGACGGGGGGCCAAGAGACCCAGTACTTC

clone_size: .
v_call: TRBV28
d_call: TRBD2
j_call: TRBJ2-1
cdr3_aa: CASNILLAEPNEQFF
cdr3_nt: TGTGCCAGCAATATCTTACTAGCGGAACCCAATGAGCAGTTCTTC

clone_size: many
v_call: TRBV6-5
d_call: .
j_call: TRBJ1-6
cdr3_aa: CASSYSAKNSPLHF
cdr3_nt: TGTGCCAGCAGTTACTCAGCCAAGAATTCACCCCTCCACTTT

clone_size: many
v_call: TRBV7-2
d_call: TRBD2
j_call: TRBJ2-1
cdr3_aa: CASSLFLAGGREQFF
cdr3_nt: TGTGCCAGCAGCTTATTTCTAGCGGGGGGGCGTGAGCAGTTCTTC

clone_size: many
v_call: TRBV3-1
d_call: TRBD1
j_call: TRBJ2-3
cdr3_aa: CASSQDYETGITDTQYF
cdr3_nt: TGTGCCAGCAGCCAAGATTACGAGACAGGGATCACAGATACGCAGTATTTT

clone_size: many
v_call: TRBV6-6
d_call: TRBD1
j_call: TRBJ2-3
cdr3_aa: CASTKTGATQITQYF
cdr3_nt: TGTGCCAGCACCAAGACAGGGGCTACACAGATTACGCAGTATTTT

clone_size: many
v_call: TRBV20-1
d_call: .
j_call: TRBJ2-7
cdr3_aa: CSAREAGAEQYF
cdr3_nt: TGCAGTGCTAGAGAGGCGGGGGCCGAGCAGTACTTC

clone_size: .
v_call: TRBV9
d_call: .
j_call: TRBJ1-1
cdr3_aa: CASSVTEISTEAFF
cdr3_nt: TGTGCCAGCAGCGTTACAGAGATTAGCACTGAAGCTTTCTTT

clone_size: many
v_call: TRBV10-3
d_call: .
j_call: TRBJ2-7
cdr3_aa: CAIRQAGGYEQYF
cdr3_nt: TGTGCCATCAGACAGGCTGGCGGATACGAGCAGTACTTC

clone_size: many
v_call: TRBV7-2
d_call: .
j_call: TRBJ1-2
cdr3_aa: CASSYGYRDGKTYGYTF
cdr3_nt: TGTGCCAGCAGCTACGGGTACAGAGACGGAAAGACCTATGGCTACACCTTC

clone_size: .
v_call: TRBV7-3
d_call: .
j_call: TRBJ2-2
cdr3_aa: CASSFGTRTGEPFF
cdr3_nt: TGTGCCAGCAGCTTTGGAACACGTACCGGGGAGCCGTTTTTT

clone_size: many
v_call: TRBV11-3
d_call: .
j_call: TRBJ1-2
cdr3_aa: CASSSWLDLGKTYGYTF
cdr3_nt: TGTGCCAGCAGCTCGTGGCTCGATCTCGGAAAGACCTATGGCTACACCTTC

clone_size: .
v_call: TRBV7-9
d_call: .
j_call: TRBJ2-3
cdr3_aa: CGSSDPRADTQYF
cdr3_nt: TGTGGCAGCAGCGACCCTCGAGCAGATACGCAGTATTTT

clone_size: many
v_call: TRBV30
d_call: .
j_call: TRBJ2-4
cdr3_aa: CAWSPRGLAKNIQYF
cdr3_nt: TGTGCCTGGAGTCCCCGGGGTCTAGCCAAAAACATTCAGTACTTC

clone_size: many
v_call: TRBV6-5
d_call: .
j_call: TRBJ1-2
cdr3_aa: CASSYSETQTQSYGYTF
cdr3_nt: TGTGCCAGCAGTTACTCGGAGACCCAGACCCAATCCTATGGCTACACCTTC

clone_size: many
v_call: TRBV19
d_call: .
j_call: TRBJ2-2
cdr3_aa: CASSMGTNTGELFF
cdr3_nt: TGTGCCAGTAGTATGGGCACAAACACCGGGGAGCTGTTTTTT

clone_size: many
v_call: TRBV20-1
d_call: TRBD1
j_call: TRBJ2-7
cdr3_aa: CSALGQEGAYEQYF
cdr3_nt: TGCAGTGCTCTTGGACAGGAAGGTGCCTACGAGCAGTACTTC

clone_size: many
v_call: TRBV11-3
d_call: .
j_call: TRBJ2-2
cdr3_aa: CASSLYSGELFF
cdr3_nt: TGTGCCAGCAGCTTATATTCCGGGGAGCTGTTTTTT

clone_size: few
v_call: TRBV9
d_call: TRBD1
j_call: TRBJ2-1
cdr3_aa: CASSPRDRGSLDYNEQFF
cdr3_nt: TGTGCCAGCAGCCCCCGGGACAGGGGATCTCTGGACTACAATGAGCAGTTCTTC

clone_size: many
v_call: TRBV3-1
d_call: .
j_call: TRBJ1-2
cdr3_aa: CASSRCVTLRKTYGYTF
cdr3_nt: TGTGCCAGCAGCAGGTGCGTCACCCTTCGAAAGACCTATGGCTACACCTTC